Listed here are 14 T cell receptor beta chains from one sample, sequenced in a study of blood T cell repertoires in COVID-19. The protocol was immunoSEQ multiplex PCR, while the TCRdb copy is restricted to in-frame clones and leaves out a portion. The table shows 120,000 or so clones, with 75% to 90% occurring only once. The sequenced sample was peripheral blood. The source of these receptors is a woman aged 70-85 years with acute or convalescent COVID-19.

V usage is TRBV9 and J usage is TRBJ1-3, with 7 positions matching TRBD1. J lost 3 bases, V lost 3 bases, and 9 bases had no gene match. Germline CDR1 reads SGDLS; CDR2 reads YYNGEE. This CDR3 spans 16 amino acids. In nucleotides, the CDR3 is TGTGCCAGCAGCGCAGACAGGGCGGAGGGTGGAAACACCATATATTTT. Protein: CASSADRAEGGNTIYF.

The chain is built from TRBV4-1 and TRBJ2-2; 11 bases line up with TRBD2. CDR1 and CDR2 from the germline V gene are MGHRA and YSYEKL. V was pared by 1 base and J by 0 bases, with 4 bases of the junction left unmatched. This CDR3 is built from 18 residues. This chain's CDR3 is CASSQGGSGGANTGELFF. Here the CDR3 DNA reads TGCGCCAGCAGCCAAGGGGGTAGCGGGGGGGCGAACACCGGGGAGCTGTTTTTT.

V gene TRBV12-3 or TRBV12-4 combines with J gene TRBJ2-7, with TRBD2 matching 8 bases. This CDR3 region has 13 residues. Trimming at V came to 5 bases and at J to 6 bases, leaving 6 bases not matched to a gene. The CDR3 DNA is TGTGCCAGCAGTGTTGGACTAGCAGCCGAGCAGTACTTC. Protein sequence: CASSVGLAAEQYF.

This chain links TRBV28 with TRBJ1-5; D unresolved. The V end was cut by 1 base, the J end by 6 bases, with 4 bases between. Per germline, CDR1 MDHEN and CDR2 SYDVKM. The CDR3 length is 12 residues. CDR3 loop: CASSLLIQPQHF. In nucleotides, the CDR3 is TGTGCCAGCAGTTTATTAATTCAGCCCCAGCATTTT. The entire variable domain, with the rest obtained from reference TRBV28 and TRBJ1-5, is as follows: DVKVTQSSRYLVKRTGEKVFLECVQDMDHENMFWYRQDPGLGLRLIYFSYDVKMKEKGDIPEGYSVSREKKERFSLILESASTNQTSMYLCASSLLIQPQHFGDGTRLSIL.

The chain combines TRBV5-5 with TRBJ2-3, with TRBD1 matching over 12 bases. Trimming removed 4 bases from V and 7 bases from J; junction bases left unmatched: 7. The CDR3 sequence is 15 residues long. Germline V gene data show CDR1 as SGHKS and CDR2 as YYEKEE (reference sequence). CDR3 DNA sequence: TGTGCCAGCAGCCTGGGACAGGGGGCCCTGAATACGCAGTATTTT. This encodes CASSLGQGALNTQYF. Combining the CDR3 with reference TRBV5-5 and TRBJ2-3 gives the whole variable domain DAGVTQSPTHLIKTRGQQVTLRCSPISGHKSVSWYQQVLGQGPQFIFQYYEKEERGRGNFPDRFSARQFPNYSSELNVNALLLGDSALYLCASSLGQGALNTQYFGPGTRLTVL.

CDR3 DNA: TGTGCCAGCAGTTCTTCCGGGGTGAGCACAGATACGCAGTATTTT. The encoded protein is CASSSSGVSTDTQYF. The V call is TRBV28, the J call TRBJ2-3; D perhaps matches TRBD2 (5 bases). This CDR3 comprises 15 residues. V was cut by 4 bases and J by 0 bases, with 11 bases left in between. Germline V gives CDR1 MDHEN, CDR2 SYDVKM.

V gene TRBV19 combines with J gene TRBJ1-5; D unresolved. Looked up from germline, CDR1 is LNHDA and CDR2 is SQIVND (reference sequence). With 1 base removed from V and 3 bases from J, the gap between germline ends came to 10 bases. The length of the CDR3 is 15 residues. CDR3 protein: CASSIGQVFNQPQHF. The CDR3 DNA is TGTGCCAGTAGTATAGGGCAGGTTTTCAATCAGCCCCAGCATTTT.

V is TRBV28 and J is TRBJ2-7; 12 bases fit TRBD2. V lost 2 bases and J lost 3; bases outside the gene matches: 2. Germline values: CDR1 MDHEN, CDR2 SYDVKM. The CDR3 spans 15 residues. CDR3 DNA: TGTGCCAGCAGTTTAGCTAGCGGGGGGGACTACGAGCAGTACTTC. The encoded protein is CASSLASGGDYEQYF.

The chain has TRBV3-1 (or the pseudogene TRBV3-2) and TRBJ1-2; D call uncertain. Germline lookup yields CDR1 LGHDT and CDR2 YNNKEL (reference sequence). The CDR3 covers 12 residues. V lost 6 bases, J lost 7 bases, and 12 bases lay in between. The CDR3 DNA is TGTGCCAGCAGTTCGTACCCGGGTGGCTACACCTTC. This gives the protein CASSSYPGGYTF.

V is TRBV28 and J is TRBJ1-5; D call uncertain. Germline loops: CDR1 MDHEN, CDR2 SYDVKM. The CDR3 extends over 13 amino acids. Trimming removed 8 bases at V and 0 bases at J, with 8 bases between. The CDR3 region is CASVTASNQPQHF. CDR3 nucleotide sequence: TGTGCCAGCGTCACAGCTAGCAATCAGCCCCAGCATTTT.

The chain uses TRBV27 and TRBJ2-7; TRBD1 matches at 8 bases. The ends lost 5 bases at V and 6 bases at J; junction bases unmatched: 9. The germline CDR1 and CDR2 sequences are MNHEY and SMNVEV (reference sequence). CDR3 length: 14 residues. The CDR3 loop reads CASSGDRGLSEQYF. The CDR3 region has the DNA TGTGCCAGCAGTGGTGACAGGGGCTTAAGCGAGCAGTACTTC.

This clone was recorded a few times. The chain couples TRBV21-1 to TRBJ2-7; the table's D call of TRBD2 was not tested on the DNA. TRBV21-1 is shown as a pseudogene. CDR3 size: 10 residues. The CDR3 here is CASSYSEQYF. The CDR3, as DNA: TGTGCCAGCAGCTATTCCGAGCAGTACTTC.

This clone showed up just a few times. CDR3 sequence: CASIPGEITSSPLHF. CDR3 DNA: TGTGCCAGTATCCCGGGGGAAATTACAAGTTCACCCCTCCACTTT. This chain joins TRBV21-1 and TRBJ1-6. TRBV21-1 is a known pseudogene. The CDR3 loop spans 15 amino acids.

V is TRBV6-5 and J is TRBJ1-5, with unresolved D. The V end was cut by 2 bases, the J end by 7 bases, with 6 bases between. CDR1 MNHEY and CDR2 SVGAGI come from the germline V gene. The CDR3 has 12 residues. The CDR3 DNA sequence: TGTGCCAGCAGTTACCGTAGCCAGCCCCAGCATTTT. Protein: CASSYRSQPQHF.